This TCR beta chain was documented in a study of blood T cell repertoires in COVID-19. Clones were sequenced by immunoSEQ multiplex PCR, and TCRdb holds only the in-frame ones, with some missing. The sample lists 150,000 to 200,000 clones, over 85% occurring once. This clone was found once. The junction had 8 bases not matched to a gene; V was cut back by 6 bases and J by 5 bases. Germline CDR1 MGHRA, CDR2 YSYEKL. CDR3 length: 15 amino acids. The sequence was collected from a woman in her fifties or sixties with COVID-19, enrolled during active disease. The gene calls are TRBV4-1 and TRBJ1-4, with 8 bases aligning to TRBD1. Sequencing was done on a sample of peripheral blood. CDR3 coding DNA: TGCGCCAGCAGTCTTCGGACAGGGCAAAATGAAAAACTGTTTTTT. It is translated as CASSLRTGQNEKLFF.